Sequencing of this T cell receptor beta chain was carried out in a study of blood T cells in healthy people across ages. Study-level information: Template switching retrieved approximately one barcoded beta molecule for each two T cells. Points from the study as a whole: Researchers deemed the diversity estimates from one million T cells underestimates. More naive CD4+ cells and higher diversity were found in long-lived than in aged donors. Age advanced and TCR beta diversity per million T cells fell, roughly linearly.

Germline lookup yields CDR1 MNHNS and CDR2 SASEGT. The CDR3 totals 18 residues. Trimming removed 2 bases from V and 0 bases from J; junction bases left unmatched: 3. Using a J-beta primer mix together with a sample-barcoded 5' primer, a second PCR was run for about 7 to 12 cycles. TCRdb called the 5' RACE reads again in MiXCR, with one record for every CDR3 protein. This table holds 550,000 to 800,000 distinct CDR3 sequences, 32% found once. This clonotype has ten or more counts. Its matching antigen is unknown. The chain combines TRBV6-1 with TRBJ2-1; 14 bases are shared with TRBD2. This TCR came from a woman older than 75 in good health. Input material: blood. The CDR3 here is CASSEWTSGGLSYNEQFF. The CDR3 DNA sequence: TGTGCCAGCAGTGAATGGACTAGCGGGGGGCTCTCCTACAATGAGCAGTTCTTC.